This T cell receptor (beta chain) was profiled in a study of T cell responses to AZD1222 COVID-19 vaccine. Study-level findings and limits: The breadth and depth of Spike-specific TCRs increased once two AZD1222 doses had been given.

The repertoire was sequenced with immunoSEQ multiplex PCR; TCRdb's copy has only in-frame clones and lacks some. This sample has fewer than 100,000 clones, with around nine tenths found just once. This clone appeared a single time. Its antigen is not identified. Germline V CDR1 and CDR2: SGHNT, YYREEE (reference sequence). Trimming removed 0 bases at V and 0 bases at J, with 10 bases between. CDR3 length: 15 residues. The rearrangement uses TRBV5-4 and TRBJ2-7; TRBD1 might be the D (5 bases). The TCR originated in an adult in good health. Material: peripheral blood, obtained on day 0 of AZD1222 vaccination. This chain's CDR3 is CASSLGGFYSYEQYF. The CDR3 region has the DNA TGTGCCAGCAGCTTGGGGGGCTTTTACTCCTACGAGCAGTACTTC.